This passage covers 7 T cell receptor delta chains from one sample sequenced in a study of Vδ1+ human thymocytes. The template was reverse-transcribed extracted RNA. The CDR3 regions were amplified by multiplex PCR from V-gene primers to a constant-region primer. TCRdb re-called the multiplex PCR reads through CATT. The data contain 50,000 to 75,000 delta-chain clones, roughly 15% of them singletons. These receptors have no known antigen. Findings of the study overall: Thymic TRG and TRD repertoires appeared highly polyclonal, with Gaussian CDR3 length distributions.

The material sequenced was Vdelta1+ gamma-delta thymocytes from the thymus. Subset noted: FACS-sorted CD3+ TCRalphabeta- TCRVdelta1+ TCRVdelta2- thymocytes. Receptors originate from a girl under three years old who had congenital heart surgery.

The genes are TRDV1 and TRDJ1, with D uncertain. This CDR3 is 14 amino acids long. The germline V and J ends were trimmed by 5 bases and 0 bases, with 10 bases remaining between them. Germline CDR1 TSWWSYY, CDR2 QGS. The CDR3 is CALGTAHHTDKLIF. The CDR3 nucleotides are TGTGCTCTTGGGACAGCTCACCACACCGATAAACTCATCTTT.

The table lists this clone with a few counts. The genes are TRDV1 and TRDJ1, with 9 bases aligning to TRDD3. The CDR3 contains 27 residues. V was pared by 0 bases and J by 4 bases, with 39 bases of the junction left unmatched. Germline loops: CDR1 TSWWSYY, CDR2 QGS. The chain's CDR3 is CALGELQFDRGPFYVTGGPRVHDKLIF. As DNA, the CDR3 is TGTGCTCTTGGGGAACTACAGTTTGATCGAGGCCCTTTCTACGTTACTGGGGGACCACGAGTACACGATAAACTCATCTTT.

The V gene is TRDV1, the J gene TRDJ1, with 12 bases matching TRDD3. Germline loops: CDR1 TSWWSYY, CDR2 QGS. CDR3 length equals 17 residues. V was clipped by 4 bases and J by 4 bases; unmatched bases: 10. The CDR3 nucleotides are TGTGCTCTTGGGGGTTCCTACCTGGGGGATACGATCGATAAACTCATCTTT. Its translation is CALGGSYLGDTIDKLIF.

In its sample, this clone was seen many times. This sequence joins TRDV2 and TRDJ1, with a possible D match to TRDD3 (6 bases). CDR3 length: 15 residues. The V gene lost 0 bases and the J gene lost 4 bases, with 14 bases spanning the gap. Germline V gives CDR1 GEAIGNYY, CDR2 EKD. The DNA for the CDR3 is TGTGCCTGTGACACCGCTGGGGTGGAGGTCGATAAACTCATCTTT. It is translated as CACDTAGVEVDKLIF.

In this sample, this clone turned up a few times. This chain links TRDV1 with TRDJ1; D is ambiguous. Trimming removed 0 bases from V and 0 bases from J, with 11 bases in between. The CDR3 runs 16 residues. From germline, CDR1 is TSWWSYY and CDR2 QGS. Written as DNA, the CDR3 is TGTGCTCTTGGGGAACTTCTTGGCCGGTACACCGATAAACTCATCTTT. Encoded protein: CALGELLGRYTDKLIF.

About this clone: Distinct nucleotide sequences in the sample also encode this CDR3. V and J are TRAV29/DV5 and TRDJ1; 9 nucleotides line up with TRDD3. CDR3 length equals 20 residues. Germline V gene sequence: CDR1 NSMFDY, CDR2 ISSIKDK. The V gene end was trimmed by 0 bases and the J gene end by 0 bases; junction bases not matched to a gene: 18. The chain's CDR3 is CAASASVLGDSLLYTDKLIF. The CDR3 region has the DNA TGTGCAGCAAGCGCCTCAGTACTGGGGGACTCATTACTATACACCGATAAACTCATCTTT.

Notes on this clone: The junction shows a germline mismatch at one end, possibly a read error. This chain connects TRDV1 to TRDJ1, with 10 nucleotides matching TRDD3. This CDR3 is built from 19 residues. Germline loops: CDR1 TSWWSYY, CDR2 QGS. This CDR3 reads CALGEPIGWGILYTDKLIF. The DNA for the CDR3 is TGCGCTCTTGGGGAACCCATCGGGTGGGGGATACTGTACACCGATAAACTCATCTTT.